Below, one T cell receptor (beta chain) is given with its context. As yet, its antigen is unknown. This record belongs to a study of cytomegalovirus exposure and HLA in healthy donors. General study findings and limits: The study flagged some 170 TCR beta chains as cytomegalovirus-associated. Later analysis suggested most CMV-associated TCR beta chains were HLA-restricted. A link between a missense DCLRE1C variant and TCR beta V- and J-gene trimming emerged from a later analysis.

V was shortened by 3 bases and J by 3 bases, with 10 bases between the two germline ends. Germline loops: CDR1 SGHTA, CDR2 FQGNSA. The CDR3 sequence is 14 residues long. Amplification used 60 Vbeta primers and 13 Jbeta primers. Data came from immunoSEQ multiplex PCR; TCRdb stores just in-frame clones and leaves some out. The table includes about 150,000 clones, 60% to 75% detected once. The receptor's source is a human donor in good health. Sequencing input: PBMCs. The chain links TRBV7-2 to TRBJ2-3, with a tentative D call TRBD2 (7 bases). The CDR3 DNA follows: TGTGCCAGCAGCTTCGGGGGGCGTACAGATACGCAGTATTTT. This codes for CASSFGGRTDTQYF.